Shown below are 5 T cell receptor beta chains from a single sample sequenced in a study of low-dose radiotherapy and immunotherapy resistance in tumors. Priming of first-strand cDNA relied on TRAV- and TRBV-specific primers (covering alpha and beta chains). The authors amplified TCRs for around 20 PCR cycles with a constant-region primer and a V-primer adapter. In TCRdb, the reads were re-called with MiXCR into one record per CDR3 protein. The sample lists around 15,000 distinct CDR3 sequences; around three quarters were seen once. Receptor source: a human donor with advanced metastatic prostate, ovarian, gallbladder or colorectal cancer (not recorded which). This table probably holds off-target reads from a library built for another chain.

The rearrangement uses TRBV7-9 and TRBJ2-7; D might be TRBD1 (6 bases). The CDR3 is made up of 14 amino acids. Germline CDR1 SEHNR, CDR2 FQNEAQ (reference sequence). V dropped 1 base and J dropped 3 bases, with 10 bases sitting between them. CDR3 nucleotide sequence: TGTGCCAGCAGCTTAGGACAGGACCGCTACGAGCAGTACTTC. Its translation is CASSLGQDRYEQYF. Drawing the rest from reference TRBV7-9 and TRBJ2-7, the complete variable domain is DTGVSQNPRHKITKRGQNVTFRCDPISEHNRLYWYRQTLGQGPEFLTYFQNEAQLEKSRLLSDRFSAERPKGSFSTLEIQRTEQGDSAMYLCASSLGQDRYEQYFGPGTRLTVT.

The V call is TRBV18, the J call TRBJ1-1, with D hard to call. Germline values: CDR1 KGHSH, CDR2 LQKENI. The CDR3 consists of 14 residues. V was shortened by 4 bases and J by 0 bases, with 9 bases between the two germline ends. The CDR3 DNA sequence: TGTGCCAGCTCACGGCGGCAGATGAACACTGAAGCTTTCTTT. The encoded protein is CASSRRQMNTEAFF. Looking up the rest from reference TRBV18 and TRBJ1-1 gives the full variable domain: NAGVMQNPRHLVRRRGQEARLRCSPMKGHSHVYWYRQLPEEGLKFMVYLQKENIIDESGMPKERFSAEFPKEGPSILRIQQVVRGDSAAYFCASSRRQMNTEAFFGQGTRLTVV.

V and J are TRBV3-1 and TRBJ2-5; 9 bases are shared with TRBD2. CDR3 length: 15 amino acids. Looked up from germline, CDR1 is LGHDT and CDR2 is YNNKEL (reference sequence). J lost 1 base, V lost 4 bases, and 4 bases had no gene match. The CDR3 protein is CASSRTSAVQETQYF. For the CDR3, the DNA is TGTGCCAGCAGCCGGACTAGCGCGGTCCAAGAGACCCAGTACTTC.

J is TRBJ1-6 and V is TRBV4-3, with D hard to call. Germline CDR1 and CDR2: LGHNA and YSLEER. Trimming took off 0 bases at V and 7 bases at J, with 4 bases between the two ends. This CDR3 region has 13 residues. Written as DNA, the CDR3 is TGCGCCAGCAGCCAAGATCCCAATTCACCCCTCCACTTT. As protein: CASSQDPNSPLHF.

The chain combines TRBV6-8 with TRBJ1-1; D not certain. Germline V CDR1 and CDR2: MNHGY, SAAAGT. V lost 5 bases, J lost 4 bases, and 17 bases lay in between. The CDR3 runs 15 residues. CDR3 residues: CASSEIGEGRTEAFF. The CDR3 nucleotides are TGTGCCAGCAGTGAGATCGGGGAGGGTCGCACTGAAGCTTTCTTT.